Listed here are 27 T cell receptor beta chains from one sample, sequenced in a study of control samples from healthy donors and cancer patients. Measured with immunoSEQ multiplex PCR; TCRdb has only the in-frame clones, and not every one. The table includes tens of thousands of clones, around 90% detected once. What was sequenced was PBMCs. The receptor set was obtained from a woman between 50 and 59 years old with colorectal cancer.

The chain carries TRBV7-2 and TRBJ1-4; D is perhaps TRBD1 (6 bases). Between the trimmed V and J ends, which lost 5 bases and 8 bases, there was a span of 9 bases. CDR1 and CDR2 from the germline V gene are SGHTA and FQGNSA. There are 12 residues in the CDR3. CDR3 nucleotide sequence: TGTGCCAGCAGCGGGGACAACGAAAAACTGTTTTTT. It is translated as CASSGDNEKLFF. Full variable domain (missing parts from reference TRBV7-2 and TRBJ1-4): GAGVSQSPSNKVTEKGKDVELRCDPISGHTALYWYRQSLGQGLEFLIYFQGNSAPDKSGLPSDRFSAERTGGSVSTLTIQRTQQEDSAVYLCASSGDNEKLFFGSGTQLSVL.

CDR3 amino acids: CASRTGVLHSPLHF. The CDR3 DNA reads as TGTGCCAGCAGGACAGGGGTATTACATTCACCCCTCCACTTT. The rearrangement joins TRBV6-5 to TRBJ1-6; 8 bases are a match to TRBD1. There are 14 residues in the CDR3. Looked up from germline, CDR1 is MNHEY and CDR2 is SVGAGI. J gave up 8 bases and V 6 bases, and 6 bases lay outside the gene matches.

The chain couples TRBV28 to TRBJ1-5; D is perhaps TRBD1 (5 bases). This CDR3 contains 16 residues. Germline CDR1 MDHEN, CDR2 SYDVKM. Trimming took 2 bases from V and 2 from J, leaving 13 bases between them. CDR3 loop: CASSLPSGGGNQPQHF. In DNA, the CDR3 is TGTGCCAGCAGTTTACCCTCCGGGGGTGGCAATCAGCCCCAGCATTTT. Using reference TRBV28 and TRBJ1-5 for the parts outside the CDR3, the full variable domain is DVKVTQSSRYLVKRTGEKVFLECVQDMDHENMFWYRQDPGLGLRLIYFSYDVKMKEKGDIPEGYSVSREKKERFSLILESASTNQTSMYLCASSLPSGGGNQPQHFGDGTRLSIL.

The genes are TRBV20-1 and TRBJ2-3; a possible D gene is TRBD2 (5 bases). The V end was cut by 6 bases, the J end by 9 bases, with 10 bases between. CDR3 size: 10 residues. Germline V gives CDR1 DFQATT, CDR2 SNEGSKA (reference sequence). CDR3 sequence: CSAELETQYF. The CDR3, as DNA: TGCAGTGCCGAACTAGAAACGCAGTATTTT.

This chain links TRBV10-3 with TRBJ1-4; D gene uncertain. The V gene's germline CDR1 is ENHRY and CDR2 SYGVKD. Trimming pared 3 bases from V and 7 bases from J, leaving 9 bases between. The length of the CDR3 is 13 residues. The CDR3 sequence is CAISDLSGEKLFF. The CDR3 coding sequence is TGTGCCATCAGTGACCTAAGCGGTGAAAAACTGTTTTTT.

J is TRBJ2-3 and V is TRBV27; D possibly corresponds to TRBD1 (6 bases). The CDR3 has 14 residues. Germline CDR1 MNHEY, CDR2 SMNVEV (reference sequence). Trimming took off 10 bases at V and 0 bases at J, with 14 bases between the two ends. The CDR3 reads CATGTGFSTDTQYF. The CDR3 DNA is TGTGCCACCGGAACAGGGTTTAGCACAGATACGCAGTATTTT.

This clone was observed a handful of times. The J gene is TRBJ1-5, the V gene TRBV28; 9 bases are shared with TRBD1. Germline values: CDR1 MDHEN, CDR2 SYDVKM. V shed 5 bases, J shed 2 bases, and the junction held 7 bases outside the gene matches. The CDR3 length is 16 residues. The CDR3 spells CASSRVQGARNQPQHF. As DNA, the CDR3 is TGTGCCAGCAGTCGTGTACAGGGGGCACGCAATCAGCCCCAGCATTTT.

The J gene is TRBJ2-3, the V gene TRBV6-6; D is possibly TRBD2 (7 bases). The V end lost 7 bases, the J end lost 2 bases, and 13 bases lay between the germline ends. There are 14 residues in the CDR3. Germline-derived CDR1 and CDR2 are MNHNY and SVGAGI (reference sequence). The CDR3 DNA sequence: TGTGCCAGCAACCGGGGGGCCCCCACAGATACGCAGTATTTT. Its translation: CASNRGAPTDTQYF.

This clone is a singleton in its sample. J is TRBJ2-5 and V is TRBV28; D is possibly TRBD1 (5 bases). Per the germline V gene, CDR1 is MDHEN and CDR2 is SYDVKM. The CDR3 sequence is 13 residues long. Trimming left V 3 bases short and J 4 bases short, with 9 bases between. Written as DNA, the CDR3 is TGTGCCAGCAGTTTTAGGACATCAGAGACCCAGTACTTC. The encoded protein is CASSFRTSETQYF.

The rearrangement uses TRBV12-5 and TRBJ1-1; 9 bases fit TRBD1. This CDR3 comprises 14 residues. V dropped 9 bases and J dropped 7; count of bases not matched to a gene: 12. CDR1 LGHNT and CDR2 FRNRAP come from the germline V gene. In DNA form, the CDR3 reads TGTGCTAGCGACGCTAGGACAGGGGTGGATGAAGCTTTCTTT. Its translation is CASDARTGVDEAFF.

This CDR3 is CASSQDRRENTEAFF. CDR3 coding DNA: TGCGCCAGCAGCCAAGATAGACGAGAGAACACTGAAGCTTTCTTT. The rearrangement joins TRBV4-1 to TRBJ1-1; no clear D. CDR1 MGHRA and CDR2 YSYEKL come from the germline V gene. The CDR3 consists of 15 residues. The V end lost 0 bases, the J end lost 1 base, and 9 bases lay between the germline ends.

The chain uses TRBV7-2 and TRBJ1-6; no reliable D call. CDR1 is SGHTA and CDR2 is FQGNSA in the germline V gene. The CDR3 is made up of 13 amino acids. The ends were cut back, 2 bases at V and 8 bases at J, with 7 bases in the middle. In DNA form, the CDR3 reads TGTGCCAGCAGCTTACAGGAAGATTCACCCCTCCACTTT. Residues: CASSLQEDSPLHF.

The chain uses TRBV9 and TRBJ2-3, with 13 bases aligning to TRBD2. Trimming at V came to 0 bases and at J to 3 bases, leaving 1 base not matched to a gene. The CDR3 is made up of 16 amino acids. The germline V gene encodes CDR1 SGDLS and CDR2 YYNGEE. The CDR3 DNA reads TGTGCCAGCAGCGTAGGACTAGCGGGGGGTACAGATACGCAGTATTTT. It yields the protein CASSVGLAGGTDTQYF.

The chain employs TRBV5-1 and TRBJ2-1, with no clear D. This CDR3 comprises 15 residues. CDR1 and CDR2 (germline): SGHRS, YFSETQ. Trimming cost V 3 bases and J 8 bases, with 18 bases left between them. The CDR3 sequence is CASSSGLSLSDEQFF. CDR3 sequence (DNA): TGCGCCAGCAGCTCCGGGCTAAGCCTATCCGATGAGCAGTTCTTC.

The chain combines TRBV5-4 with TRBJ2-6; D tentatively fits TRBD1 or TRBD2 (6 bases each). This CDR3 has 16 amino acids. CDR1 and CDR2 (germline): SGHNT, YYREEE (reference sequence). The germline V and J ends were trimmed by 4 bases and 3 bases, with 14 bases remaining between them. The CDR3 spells CASSAYGGHGANVLTF. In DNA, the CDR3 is TGTGCCAGCAGCGCATATGGGGGGCATGGGGCCAACGTCCTGACTTTC.

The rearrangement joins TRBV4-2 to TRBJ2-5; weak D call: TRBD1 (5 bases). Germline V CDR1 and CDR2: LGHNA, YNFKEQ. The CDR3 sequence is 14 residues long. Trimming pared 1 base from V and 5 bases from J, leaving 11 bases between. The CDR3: CASSQAVSGETQYF. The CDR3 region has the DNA TGTGCCAGCAGCCAAGCAGTCTCAGGGGAGACCCAGTACTTC.

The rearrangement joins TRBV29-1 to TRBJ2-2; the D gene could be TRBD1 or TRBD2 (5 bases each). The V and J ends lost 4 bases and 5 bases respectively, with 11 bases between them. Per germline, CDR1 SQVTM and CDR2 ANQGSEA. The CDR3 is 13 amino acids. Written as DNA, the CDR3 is TGCAGCGTTGCCAGGGACCCGACCGGGGAGCTGTTTTTT. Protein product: CSVARDPTGELFF.

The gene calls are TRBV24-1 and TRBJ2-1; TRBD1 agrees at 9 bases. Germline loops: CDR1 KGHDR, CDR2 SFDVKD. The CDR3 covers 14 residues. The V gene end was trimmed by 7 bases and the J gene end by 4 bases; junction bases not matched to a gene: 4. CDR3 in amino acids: CATRETGGYNEQFF. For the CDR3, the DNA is TGTGCCACCAGAGAGACAGGGGGATACAATGAGCAGTTCTTC.

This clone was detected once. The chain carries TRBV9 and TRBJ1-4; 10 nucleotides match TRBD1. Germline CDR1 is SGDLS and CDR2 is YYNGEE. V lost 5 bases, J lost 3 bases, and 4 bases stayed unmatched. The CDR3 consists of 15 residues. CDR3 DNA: TGTGCCAGCAGGGTCGGGACAGGGGCTAATGAAAAACTGTTTTTT. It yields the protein CASRVGTGANEKLFF.

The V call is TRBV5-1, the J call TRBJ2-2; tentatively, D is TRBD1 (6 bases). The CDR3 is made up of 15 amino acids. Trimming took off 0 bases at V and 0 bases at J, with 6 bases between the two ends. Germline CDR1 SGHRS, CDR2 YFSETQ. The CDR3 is CASSLDRANTGELFF. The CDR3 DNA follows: TGCGCCAGCAGCTTGGACAGGGCGAACACCGGGGAGCTGTTTTTT.

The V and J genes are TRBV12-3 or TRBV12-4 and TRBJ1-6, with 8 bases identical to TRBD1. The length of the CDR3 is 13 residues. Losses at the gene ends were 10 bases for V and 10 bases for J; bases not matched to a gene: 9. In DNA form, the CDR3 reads TGTGCCACCACTGGACAGGGTGGATCACCCCTCCACTTT. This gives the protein CATTGQGGSPLHF.

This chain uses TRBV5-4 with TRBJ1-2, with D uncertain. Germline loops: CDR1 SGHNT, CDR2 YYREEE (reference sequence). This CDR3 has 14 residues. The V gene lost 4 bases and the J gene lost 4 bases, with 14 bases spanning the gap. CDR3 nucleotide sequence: TGTGCCAGCAGCATCGAGGCAGAGACCTATGGCTACACCTTC. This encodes CASSIEAETYGYTF.

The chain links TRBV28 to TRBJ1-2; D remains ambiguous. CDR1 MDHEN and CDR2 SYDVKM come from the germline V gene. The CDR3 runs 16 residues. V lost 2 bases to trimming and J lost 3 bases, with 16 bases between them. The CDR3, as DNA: TGTGCCAGCAGTTTAAGGCCAAAAACGACGTACTATGGCTACACCTTC. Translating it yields CASSLRPKTTYYGYTF.

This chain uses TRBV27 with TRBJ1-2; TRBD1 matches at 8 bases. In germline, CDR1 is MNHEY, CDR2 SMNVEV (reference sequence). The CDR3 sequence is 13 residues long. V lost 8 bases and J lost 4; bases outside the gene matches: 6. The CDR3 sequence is CASWTGTGYGYTF. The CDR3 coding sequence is TGTGCCAGCTGGACCGGGACAGGCTATGGCTACACCTTC.

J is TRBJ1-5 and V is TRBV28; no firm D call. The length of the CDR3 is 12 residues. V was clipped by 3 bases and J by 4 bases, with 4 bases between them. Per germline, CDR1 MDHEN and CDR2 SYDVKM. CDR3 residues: CASSFGNQPQHF. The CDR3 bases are TGTGCCAGCAGTTTCGGAAATCAGCCCCAGCATTTT.

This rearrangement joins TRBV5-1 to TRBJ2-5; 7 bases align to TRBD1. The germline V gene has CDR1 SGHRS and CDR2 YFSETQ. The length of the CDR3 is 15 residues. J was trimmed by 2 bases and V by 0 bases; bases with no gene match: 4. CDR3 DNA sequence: TGCGCCAGCAGCTTGGGACAGGGTGCGCAAGAGACCCAGTACTTC. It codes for CASSLGQGAQETQYF.

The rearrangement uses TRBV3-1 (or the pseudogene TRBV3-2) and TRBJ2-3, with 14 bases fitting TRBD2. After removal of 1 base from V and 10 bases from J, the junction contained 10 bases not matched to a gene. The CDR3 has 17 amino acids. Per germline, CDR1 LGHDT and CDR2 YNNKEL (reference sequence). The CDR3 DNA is TGTGCCAGCAGCCAAGTAGGACTAGCGGGGGGCTCCAGGCCGCAGTATTTT. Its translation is CASSQVGLAGGSRPQYF.